This T cell receptor (beta chain) was sequenced during a study of shared clonotypes between healthy human individuals. Trimming removed 4 bases from V and 3 bases from J; junction bases left unmatched: 10. The CDR3 is made up of 17 amino acids. Germline CDR1 SGHDN, CDR2 FVKESK. Sequenced by immunoSEQ multiplex PCR; TCRdb stores in-frame clones only, minus some. The sample yields 150,000 to 200,000 clones, approximately 61% seen once. The chain employs TRBV14 and TRBJ2-3; 10 bases line up with TRBD1. The receptor was isolated from a man younger than 40 in good health. Material for sequencing was memory CD4+ T cells sorted from blood. Regarding subset: CD45RA-negative fraction. The CDR3 sequence: CASSLHSGTGETDTQYF. The CDR3 DNA is TGTGCCAGCAGCCTGCACTCCGGGACAGGGGAAACAGATACGCAGTATTTT.